This TCR beta chain was identified during a study of PD-L1 blockade in urothelial cancer. The overall study: Treatment start was followed by blood analysis at 3 weeks (second dose) and again at 6 weeks.

The templates were synthetic TCR analogs, and they were spiked into each PCR. TCRdb's copy holds only in-frame clones and misses some; the assay was immunoSEQ multiplex PCR. The top ten clones hold 3% to 4.5% of a sample with about 120,000 clones, roughly 90% of them seen once. Time point indicated: peripheral blood 6 weeks after treatment start. Germline V gives CDR1 SNHLY, CDR2 FYNNEI. The CDR3 is made up of 13 amino acids. V lost 5 bases and J 3 bases, leaving 10 bases between the germline ends. This receptor was identified in a man aged 55-75 years with urothelial cancer. Sequences were derived from PBMCs, sampled around atezolizumab (anti-PD-L1) treatment. The gene calls are TRBV2 and TRBJ1-1; D gene uncertain. CDR3 region: CASSPGVDTEAFF. In nucleotides, the CDR3 is TGTGCCAGCAGTCCAGGTGTAGACACTGAAGCTTTCTTT.